This record concerns one TCR beta chain sequence. Its antigen is unidentified. CDR1 SNHLY and CDR2 FYNNEI come from the germline V gene. V gave up 0 bases and J gave up 8 bases, with 10 bases separating them. The CDR3 sequence is 13 residues long. With a J-beta primer mix and a sample-barcoded 5' primer, a second PCR ran roughly 6 to 11 cycles. MiXCR, run by TCRdb on the 5' RACE reads, gives a single entry per CDR3 protein. The repertoire consists of about 1.6 million distinct CDR3 sequences, with 34% occurring once and the leading ten covering about 10%. This entry belongs to a study of blood T cells in healthy people across ages. Study-level background: The template switching approach captured approximately one barcoded beta molecule for every two T cells.

Study-level points and caveats: Investigators treated diversity estimates from one million T cells as underestimates.

Every donor contributed around 10 milliliters of peripheral blood by blood draw. The source of this sequence is a woman aged 25-40 years in good health. Sequencing input: blood. The chain joins TRBV2 to TRBJ1-2, with a weak D call TRBD1 (5 bases). The CDR3 spells CASSEALRGGYTF. The CDR3 DNA sequence: TGTGCCAGCAGTGAAGCGCTGAGGGGAGGCTACACCTTC. Full variable domain (remainder filled in from reference TRBV2 and TRBJ1-2): EPEVTQTPSHQVTQMGQEVILRCVPISNHLYFYWYRQILGQKVEFLVSFYNNEISEKSEIFDDQFSVERPDGSNFTLKIRSTKLEDSAMYFCASSEALRGGYTFGSGTRLTVV.